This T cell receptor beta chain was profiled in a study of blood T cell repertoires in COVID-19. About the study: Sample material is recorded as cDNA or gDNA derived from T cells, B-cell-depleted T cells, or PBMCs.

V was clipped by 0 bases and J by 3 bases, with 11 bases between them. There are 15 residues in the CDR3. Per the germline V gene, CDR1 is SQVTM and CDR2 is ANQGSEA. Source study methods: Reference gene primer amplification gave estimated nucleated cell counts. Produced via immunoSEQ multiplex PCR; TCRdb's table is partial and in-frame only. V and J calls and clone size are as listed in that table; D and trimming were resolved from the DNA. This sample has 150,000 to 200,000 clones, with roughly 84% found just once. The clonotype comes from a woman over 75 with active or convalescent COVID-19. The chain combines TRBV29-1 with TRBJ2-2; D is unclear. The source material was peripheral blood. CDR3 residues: CSVEDERRHTGELFF. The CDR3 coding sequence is TGCAGCGTTGAAGATGAACGGCGGCACACCGGGGAGCTGTTTTTT.